The 22 T cell receptor beta chains given below trace back to one sample, sequenced in a study of graft-versus-host responses after intestinal transplantation. TCRdb keeps only in-frame clones here, not all; method: immunoSEQ multiplex PCR. The sample consists of roughly 80,000 clones, about 90% of them appearing once. This sample comprised PBMCs, obtained 98 days after intestinal transplantation. These receptors came from a human patient who received an intestinal transplant, so some T cells may come from the graft donor.

CDR3 sequence: CATSRDQPVGPQHF. DNA for the CDR3: TGTGCCACCAGCAGAGATCAACCAGTAGGGCCCCAGCATTTT. V gene TRBV15 combines with J gene TRBJ1-5, with unresolved D. The CDR3 is made up of 14 amino acids. CDR1 LNHNV and CDR2 YYDKDF come from the germline V gene (reference sequence). With 0 bases removed from V and 9 bases from J, the gap between germline ends came to 12 bases.

V gene TRBV5-6 combines with J gene TRBJ2-3; 10 bases fit TRBD2. This CDR3 is built from 16 residues. After removal of 4 bases from V and 1 base from J, the junction contained 6 bases not matched to a gene. CDR1 SGHDT and CDR2 YYEEEE come from the germline V gene. The CDR3 region has the DNA TGTGCCAGCAGCGTACCGGGACTAGCGCGCACAGATACGCAGTATTTT. It codes for CASSVPGLARTDTQYF.

V is TRBV4-1 and J is TRBJ1-5; a possible D gene is TRBD1 (5 bases). CDR3 length: 15 amino acids. With 1 base removed from V and 5 bases from J, the gap between germline ends came to 12 bases. Germline loops: CDR1 MGHRA, CDR2 YSYEKL. The CDR3 sequence: CASSQVEGFDQPQHF. CDR3 sequence (DNA): TGCGCCAGCAGCCAAGTGGAGGGGTTTGATCAGCCCCAGCATTTT.

A single count supports this clone. This rearrangement joins TRBV28 to TRBJ1-1, with no clear D. Trimming pared 4 bases from V and 1 base from J, leaving 10 bases between. This CDR3 contains 14 residues. From germline, CDR1 is MDHEN and CDR2 SYDVKM. The CDR3 nucleotides read TGTGCCAGCAGTTCGGAGGGTACGAACACTGAAGCTTTCTTT. The encoded protein is CASSSEGTNTEAFF. Based on the CDR3 plus reference TRBV28 and TRBJ1-1, the full variable domain is DVKVTQSSRYLVKRTGEKVFLECVQDMDHENMFWYRQDPGLGLRLIYFSYDVKMKEKGDIPEGYSVSREKKERFSLILESASTNQTSMYLCASSSEGTNTEAFFGQGTRLTVV.

Of note for this clone: At the DNA level, this CDR3 is encoded by other sequences in the same sample as well. This CDR3 reads CASSLDSYGYTF. The CDR3 DNA reads TGTGCCAGCAGCTTGGATAGCTATGGCTACACCTTC. The V gene is TRBV5-4, the J gene TRBJ1-2; D is ambiguous. Trimming stripped 0 bases from V and 4 bases from J, with 4 bases between. In germline, CDR1 is SGHNT, CDR2 YYREEE (reference sequence). The CDR3 has 12 residues.

The chain links TRBV28 to TRBJ2-3, with 11 bases lining up with TRBD1. Germline V gene lookup returns CDR1 MDHEN and CDR2 SYDVKM. The length of the CDR3 is 18 residues. Trimming removed 3 bases from V and 1 base from J; junction bases left unmatched: 9. The CDR3 sequence: CASSFDLGTGGGTDTQYF. The DNA of the CDR3 is TGTGCCAGCAGTTTTGATTTGGGGACAGGGGGGGGCACAGATACGCAGTATTTT.

The gene calls are TRBV5-1 and TRBJ1-2, with D uncertain. The CDR3 is 15 residues long. V lost 4 bases, J lost 3 bases, and 16 bases lay in between. Per germline, CDR1 SGHRS and CDR2 YFSETQ. CDR3 bases: TGCGCCAGCAGCCTATGGGCCCCAGAGGACTATGGCTACACCTTC. It translates to CASSLWAPEDYGYTF.

V and J are TRBV6-5 and TRBJ1-5; D is uncertain. The CDR3 is 13 residues long. Trimming shortened V by 7 bases and J by 6 bases, and 13 bases separated the two germline ends. Germline CDR1 is MNHEY and CDR2 is SVGAGI. CDR3 protein: CASITGGAQPQHF. The CDR3 bases are TGTGCCAGCATCACGGGAGGTGCTCAGCCCCAGCATTTT.

The rearrangement links TRBV5-6 to TRBJ2-3; no reliable D call. Germline lookup yields CDR1 SGHDT and CDR2 YYEEEE. This CDR3 has 15 residues. Between the trimmed V and J ends, which lost 0 bases and 6 bases, there was a span of 14 bases. CDR3 protein: CASSLGPFSRDTQYF. The CDR3 bases are TGTGCCAGCAGCTTGGGACCCTTTAGCCGGGATACGCAGTATTTT.

The genes are TRBV6-1 and TRBJ1-1; D might be TRBD1 (6 bases). The CDR3 sequence is 12 residues long. Germline V gives CDR1 MNHNS, CDR2 SASEGT. V was trimmed by 4 bases and J by 6 bases, leaving 9 bases between them. In DNA form, the CDR3 reads TGTGCCAGCAGTGGGGGGCCTCCTGAAGCTTTCTTT. Amino acids: CASSGGPPEAFF.

This chain connects TRBV9 to TRBJ2-7; D may be TRBD1 or TRBD2 (5 bases each). The germline V gene encodes CDR1 SGDLS and CDR2 YYNGEE. V was trimmed by 6 bases and J by 6 bases, leaving 28 bases between them. The CDR3 is made up of 17 amino acids. CDR3 in DNA: TGTGCCAGCAACACCGAGGGACCTGAGGTATGTATGAGCGAGCAGTACTTC. Translating it yields CASNTEGPEVCMSEQYF.

The rearrangement links TRBV7-9 to TRBJ2-3; tentatively, D is TRBD2 (6 bases). Germline V gene data show CDR1 as SEHNR and CDR2 as FQNEAQ (reference sequence). V gave up 8 bases and J gave up 0 bases, with 18 bases separating them. This CDR3 is built from 16 residues. The CDR3 sequence is CASGGTLAPSTDTQYF. The DNA for the CDR3 is TGTGCCAGCGGAGGAACGCTAGCGCCTAGCACAGATACGCAGTATTTT. Full variable domain (outside the CDR3, taken from reference TRBV7-9 and TRBJ2-3): DTGVSQNPRHKITKRGQNVTFRCDPISEHNRLYWYRQTLGQGPEFLTYFQNEAQLEKSRLLSDRFSAERPKGSFSTLEIQRTEQGDSAMYLCASGGTLAPSTDTQYFGPGTRLTVL.

The J gene is TRBJ2-1, the V gene TRBV11-3; 9 positions match TRBD1. Germline V lookup: CDR1 SGHNT, CDR2 YENEEA. The ends lost 3 bases at V and 6 bases at J; junction bases unmatched: 0. The CDR3 totals 13 residues. CDR3 amino acids: CASSLTGGNEQFF. DNA for the CDR3: TGTGCCAGCAGCTTGACAGGGGGCAATGAGCAGTTCTTC.

The rearrangement joins TRBV7-9 to TRBJ1-1; D perhaps matches TRBD1 (6 bases). Per germline, CDR1 SEHNR and CDR2 FQNEAQ (reference sequence). The CDR3 contains 16 residues. V lost 5 bases, J lost 6 bases, and 22 bases lay in between. The CDR3 sequence is CASSPGTSGNPAEAFF. CDR3 DNA: TGTGCCAGCAGCCCGGGGACATCGGGAAATCCGGCTGAAGCTTTCTTT. The whole variable domain, filled in from reference TRBV7-9 and TRBJ1-1, reads DTGVSQNPRHKITKRGQNVTFRCDPISEHNRLYWYRQTLGQGPEFLTYFQNEAQLEKSRLLSDRFSAERPKGSFSTLEIQRTEQGDSAMYLCASSPGTSGNPAEAFFGQGTRLTVV.

The chain joins TRBV2 to TRBJ2-7; 13 positions match TRBD2. After removal of 1 base from V and 4 bases from J, the junction contained 4 bases not matched to a gene. The CDR3 has 16 amino acids. Germline CDR1 is SNHLY and CDR2 is FYNNEI. The CDR3 reads CASSEELAGGLYEQYF. CDR3 bases: TGTGCCAGCAGTGAAGAACTAGCGGGGGGGCTGTACGAGCAGTACTTC.

The CDR3 sequence: CASSPLLGAQETQYF. The DNA for the CDR3 is TGTGCCAGCAGCCCACTGTTAGGGGCGCAAGAGACCCAGTACTTC. V is TRBV13 and J is TRBJ2-5; D possibly corresponds to TRBD1 (5 bases). V was pared by 5 bases and J by 2 bases, with 15 bases between. The CDR3 contains 15 residues. Germline V gene sequence: CDR1 PRHDT, CDR2 FYEKMQ (reference sequence).

With regard to this clone: Germline is not matched at one junction end, which may reflect a read error. The V gene is TRBV11-1, the J gene TRBJ2-5; D is ambiguous. The assigned J gene may be wrong: the sequence end matches TRBJ2-7 better. CDR1 SGHAT and CDR2 FQDESV come from the germline V gene (reference sequence). The CDR3 is 13 amino acids. The CDR3 spells CASSLGLAAEQYF. CDR3 nucleotide sequence: TGTGCCAGTAGCTTAGGCTTAGCAGCCGAGCAGTACTTC.

This sequence joins TRBV6-4 and TRBJ2-1; D could derive from TRBD1 or TRBD2 (5 bases each). Germline lookup yields CDR1 MRHNA and CDR2 SNTAGT. Trimming took off 4 bases at V and 9 bases at J, with 31 bases between the two ends. The CDR3 extends over 19 amino acids. The CDR3 loop reads CASSATVHHPGRGWGEQFF. Written as DNA, the CDR3 is TGTGCCAGCAGTGCGACAGTACACCACCCGGGACGAGGGTGGGGTGAGCAGTTCTTC.

The chain has TRBV5-6 and TRBJ2-1; 10 bases map to TRBD2. Trimming cost V 2 bases and J 0 bases; bases outside gene matches: 11. Germline V CDR1 and CDR2: SGHDT, YYEEEE. The CDR3 has 19 amino acids. CDR3 region: CASSLGEASGRTSYNEQFF. CDR3 bases: TGTGCCAGCAGCTTAGGTGAGGCTAGCGGGAGAACCTCCTACAATGAGCAGTTCTTC.

This clone was seen a single time. The V gene is TRBV10-2, the J gene TRBJ2-7; D gene unclear. V was cut by 3 bases and J by 1 base, with 10 bases left in between. The CDR3 runs to 14 residues. Germline CDR1 is WSHSY and CDR2 is SAAADI. CDR3 nucleotide sequence: TGCGCCAGCAGTGATGAGACTTCATCCTACGAGCAGTACTTC. This codes for CASSDETSSYEQYF.

This sequence joins TRBV15 and TRBJ1-2; 7 bases are a match to TRBD1. The CDR3 length is 14 residues. Germline-derived CDR1 and CDR2 are LNHNV and YYDKDF (reference sequence). V dropped 0 bases and J dropped 11; count of bases not matched to a gene: 9. CDR3 residues: CATSRDITGDYYTF. The CDR3, as DNA: TGTGCCACCAGCAGAGACATAACAGGGGATTATTACACCTTC. The whole variable domain, remainder taken from reference TRBV15 and TRBJ1-2, is DAMVIQNPRYQVTQFGKPVTLSCSQTLNHNVMYWYQQKSSQAPKLLFHYYDKDFNNEADTPDNFQSRRPNTSFCFLDIRSPGLGDTAMYLCATSRDITGDYYTFGSGTRLTVV.

This clone appeared a single time. The V and J genes are TRBV28 and TRBJ2-4; 7 bases align to TRBD1. This CDR3 is 13 amino acids long. Unmatched junction bases numbered 2, after V lost 4 bases and J lost 5 bases. CDR1 and CDR2 (germline): MDHEN, SYDVKM. CDR3 region: CASSWQGENIQYF. As DNA, the CDR3 is TGTGCCAGCAGTTGGCAGGGGGAAAACATTCAGTACTTC. Variable domain in full (rest from reference TRBV28 and TRBJ2-4): DVKVTQSSRYLVKRTGEKVFLECVQDMDHENMFWYRQDPGLGLRLIYFSYDVKMKEKGDIPEGYSVSREKKERFSLILESASTNQTSMYLCASSWQGENIQYFGAGTRLSVL.